This T cell receptor (beta chain) appears in the sequencing data of a study of identical twins (dated by TCRdb to the mid-2010s). Turning to the overall study: To test whether fetal clonotypes persist, the study used deep sequencing on TCR alpha and beta repertoires from monozygotic twins, unrelated adults of various ages, and cord blood. Replicate twin experiments were performed at different times using different library preparation protocols to rule out contamination. General findings and caveats noted by the study authors: Fewer insertions were carried by abundant cord blood beta clonotypes; a weaker similar trend was observed in young adult naive repertoires, while no such trend was observed in memory repertoires. The excess sharing between twins in beta out-of-frame sequences was weaker because fewer shared sequences reduced the signal-to-noise ratio. Out-of-frame TCR alpha sequences shared between twins showed an excess of low generation-probability sequences compared with coincidental sharing between unrelated individuals. Recombination models systematically underestimated out-of-frame TCR alpha sharing in monozygotic twins but agreed with sharing between unrelated individuals. Because the same donors could not be followed over many years, conclusions were based on cross-sectional statistical analysis. Invariant T cells such as MAIT and iNKT could partly confound zero-insertion analyses, though diverse VJ usage argued against this for most clonotypes.

All donors were healthy Caucasians. Three pairs of female monozygotic twins, all aged 18 to 29 years, were included in the twin cohort. Positive isolation kits from Invitrogen were used to isolate the CD4+ and CD8+ T cell populations. This clonotype was recorded a few times. Its recognized antigen is unknown. Base qualities are not at hand, and no much larger clone is one base apart. Receptor amplification or capture employed 5' RACE. The run used an Illumina HiSeq 2000. Template switching introduced a universal primer binding site; the final cDNA contained a unique molecular identifier, enabling accurate counting of TCR cDNA molecules. First-strand cDNA for TCR alpha and beta chains was synthesized from specific primers in the conserved constant-segment region. To control for contamination, every cDNA library carried two barcodes: a SMART-Mk sample barcode plus Illumina barcodes. TruSeq adapter sequences, together with Illumina sample barcodes, were added in two successive PCR steps. The TCR alpha and beta cDNA libraries were sequenced on the Illumina HiSeq platform using custom primers. Per the authors' processing: Raw reads were processed with MiGEC to extract unique molecular identifiers, and MiXCR was used to determine CDR3 positions. For each individual, recombination models were inferred using an EM algorithm with the repgenHMM and IGoR tools. The analysis of shared clonotypes was done with the tcR package in R, with sharing normalized by the product of cloneset sizes. To study raw recombination without the effects of thymic and clonal selection, out-of-frame nonproductive sequences were analyzed. The public reads were quality trimmed at Q25 with fastp and then assembled into clones with MiXCR by TCRdb, keeping productive beta chains. Merged by CDR3 protein, the rows form single entries marked with the most common genes and DNA. TCRdb, rather than the study authors, made the V and J calls. The sample profile shows fewer than 250,000 distinct CDR3 sequences; more than 15% of them were found once. Of the sample, 35% to 50% falls within the top ten clones.

From the germline V gene, CDR1 is SGHRS and CDR2 is YFSETQ. V is reduced by 1 base and J by 3 bases, leaving a spacing of 14 bases between them. There are 15 amino acids in the CDR3, from cysteine to phenylalanine inclusive. The read is trimmed to its CDR3 DNA, 45 bases read in frame from base 1. Another study also made use of these data, one on T cells expressing NK-cell markers. The second publication reports: TCR beta-chain repertoires were profiled in sorted CD3+CD56+NKG2C+, CD3+CD56+NKG2C- and CD3+CD56-NKG2C+ T-cell subsets from eight donors. Of the eight sequenced donors, seven were found to be HCMV-seropositive and one was found to be HCMV-seronegative. In several experiments an anti-gammadeltaTCR antibody was added to restrict sorting to alphabetaTCR-expressing T cells. In several donors, the dominant CD3+CD56+NKG2C+ clonotypes were found to rank among the top 10 CD8+ clonotypes and to make up roughly 1.0-8% of CD8+ T cells. Those dominant clonotypes were again the most abundant among CD3+CD56-NKG2C+ cells in a handful of donors, at about 25-60.1%. Whether the expanded NKG2C-expressing T cell clones were specific for HCMV antigens was left unclear. The study sequenced eight donors, all healthy volunteers chosen at random: three men and five women. To determine HCMV serostatus, a commercial ELISA kit was used to detect HCMV-specific IgG in serum. MIGEC handled demultiplexing of the reads and grouping by UMI, while MiTCR was used to assemble and quantify clonotypes. To remove erroneous sequences, TCR cDNA sequences were retained only when supported by two or more reads. The tcR package was used for downstream repertoire analysis, and clonotypes were matched between fractions using CDR3 nucleotide sequence together with V segment. VDJmatch was used to annotate antigen specificity against VDJdb, with one amino acid substitution in CDR3 allowed.

Recombination joined TRBV5-1 with TRBJ2-7; the D gene is perhaps TRBD2, on 6 matching bases. The clonotype originates from a woman between 18 and 29 years old in good health. Sequencing was carried out using CD8+ T cells sorted from blood. The CDR3 in this case is CASSLPTSGNYEQYF. The nucleotide sequence reads as follows: TGCGCCAGCAGCTTGCCGACTAGTGGCAACTACGAGCAGTACTTC.